This entry describes one T cell receptor (beta chain). Its antigen is still unknown. This sample was taken from a study of T-cell memory formation after mild COVID-19. One entry per CDR3 protein results from TCRdb running MiXCR on the 5' RACE reads. Of approximately 230,000 distinct CDR3 sequences listed, about 16% are singletons. Regarding the study as a whole: That cross-reactive memory joined was suggested by some responding clones appearing in pre-infection memory. CD4/CD8 balance held among clones contracting day 15 to 85, and later expanders leaned CD4+.

The sequence derives from a man younger than 35 who had mild COVID-19 (a few samples of this study predate the infection). Cell type and time point are not known. Source material: PBMCs or a T cell subset sorted from them (not recorded which).

The CDR3: CASSSRGGTGELFF. CDR3 DNA sequence: TGTGCCAGCAGTTCCAGGGGGGGTACCGGGGAGCTGTTTTTT. V is TRBV12-3 or TRBV12-4 and J is TRBJ2-2; either TRBD1 or TRBD2 may fit D (7 bases each). The CDR3 contains 14 residues. Trimming shortened V by 4 bases and J by 5 bases, and 11 bases separated the two germline ends.